This T cell receptor beta chain was recovered during a study of preoperative IRX-2 immunotherapy in early breast cancer. Trimming removed 0 bases from V and 5 bases from J, with 13 bases in between. This CDR3 spans 15 amino acids. Looked up from germline, CDR1 is SGHRS and CDR2 is YFSETQ. Sample treatment: preoperative locoregional IRX-2 cytokine immunotherapy. Patients received preoperative, locoregional IRX-2 cytokine immunotherapy in a phase Ib study. Generated by immunoSEQ multiplex PCR, the TCRdb table keeps only in-frame clones and is missing some. The sample shows some 25,000 clones, 85% to 90% of them seen only once.

The TCR originated in a human donor with breast cancer. The chain uses TRBV5-1 and TRBJ2-3, with D possibly matching TRBD2 (6 bases). The specimen was tumor tissue, collected after IRX-2 immunotherapy. As DNA, the CDR3 is TGCGCCAGCAGCTTGGACTTCGCCGGGGGAGATACGCAGTATTTT. It yields the protein CASSLDFAGGDTQYF.